This T cell receptor (beta chain) was obtained from a study of graft-versus-host responses after intestinal transplantation. The wider study: Grafts that recipients had were multivisceral, liver-intestinal, or isolated intestinal transplants. All recipients were given anti-thymocyte globulin induction, and tacrolimus and steroids were then administered for around three years.

With regard to this clone: What it binds is not known. The limits of the CDR3 on the DNA are not certain, so only TCRdb's listed CDR3 is given.

The CDR3 has 15 amino acids, counting both end residues. Findings and limits, study-wide: Recipient marrow harbored GvH clones, some of which surfaced first in ileum or blood.

Profiled with immunoSEQ multiplex PCR; TCRdb holds only in-frame clones, not every one. This sample has roughly 90,000 clones, with less than 95% found just once. The TCR originated in a human donor who was the organ donor for an intestinal transplant. The chain employs TRBV12-1 and TRBJ2-3; the D segment call TRBD1 is taken from the table without a DNA check. TRBV12-1 is given as a pseudogene. The starting material was unstimulated CD4+ T cells sorted from spleen or lymph node cells, obtained before transplant. CDR3: CASSFGAGNTDTQYF.